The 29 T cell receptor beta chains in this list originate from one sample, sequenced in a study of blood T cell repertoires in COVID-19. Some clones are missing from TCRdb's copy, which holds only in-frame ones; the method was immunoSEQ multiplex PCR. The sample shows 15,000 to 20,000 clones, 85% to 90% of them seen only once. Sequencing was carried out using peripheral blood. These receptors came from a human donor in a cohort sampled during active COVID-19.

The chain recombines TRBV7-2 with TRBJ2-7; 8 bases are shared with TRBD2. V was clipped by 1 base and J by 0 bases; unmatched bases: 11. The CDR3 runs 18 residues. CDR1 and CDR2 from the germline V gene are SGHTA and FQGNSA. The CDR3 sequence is CASSLGRGTRPSSYEQYF. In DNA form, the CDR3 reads TGTGCCAGCAGCTTAGGACGGGGGACTAGACCGAGCTCCTACGAGCAGTACTTC.

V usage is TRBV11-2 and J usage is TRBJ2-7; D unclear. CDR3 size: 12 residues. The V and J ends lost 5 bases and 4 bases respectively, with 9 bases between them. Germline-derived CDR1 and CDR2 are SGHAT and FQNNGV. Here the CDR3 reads CASSPPEYEQYF. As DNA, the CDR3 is TGTGCCAGCAGCCCACCAGAATACGAGCAGTACTTC.

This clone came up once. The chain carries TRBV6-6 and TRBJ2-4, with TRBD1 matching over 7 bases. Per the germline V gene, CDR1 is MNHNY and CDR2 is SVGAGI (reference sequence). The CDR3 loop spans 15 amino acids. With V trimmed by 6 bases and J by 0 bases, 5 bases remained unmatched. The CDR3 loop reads CASRVGQIAKNIQYF. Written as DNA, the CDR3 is TGTGCCAGCAGGGTGGGACAGATAGCCAAAAACATTCAGTACTTC.

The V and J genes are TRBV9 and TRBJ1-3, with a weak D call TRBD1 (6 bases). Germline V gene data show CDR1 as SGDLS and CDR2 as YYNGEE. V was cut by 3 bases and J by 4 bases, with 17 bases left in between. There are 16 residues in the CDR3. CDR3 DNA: TGTGCCAGCAGCGCCACACAGGGAACTACGGGAAACACCATATATTTT. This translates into CASSATQGTTGNTIYF.

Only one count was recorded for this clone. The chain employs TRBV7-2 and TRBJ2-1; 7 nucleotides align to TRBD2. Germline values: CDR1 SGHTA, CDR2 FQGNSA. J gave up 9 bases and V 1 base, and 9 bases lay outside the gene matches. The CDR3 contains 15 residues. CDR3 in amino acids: CASSLDGGRPAEQFF. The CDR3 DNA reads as TGTGCCAGCAGCTTAGACGGCGGGAGACCCGCTGAGCAGTTCTTC. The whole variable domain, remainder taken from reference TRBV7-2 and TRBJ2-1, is GAGVSQSPSNKVTEKGKDVELRCDPISGHTALYWYRQSLGQGLEFLIYFQGNSAPDKSGLPSDRFSAERTGGSVSTLTIQRTQQEDSAVYLCASSLDGGRPAEQFFGPGTRLTVL.

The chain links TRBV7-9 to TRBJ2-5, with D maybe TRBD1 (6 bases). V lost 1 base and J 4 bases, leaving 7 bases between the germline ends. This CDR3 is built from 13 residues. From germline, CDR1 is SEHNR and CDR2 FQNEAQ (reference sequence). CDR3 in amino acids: CASSLGDTETQYF. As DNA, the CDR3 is TGTGCCAGCAGCTTAGGGGACACAGAGACCCAGTACTTC.

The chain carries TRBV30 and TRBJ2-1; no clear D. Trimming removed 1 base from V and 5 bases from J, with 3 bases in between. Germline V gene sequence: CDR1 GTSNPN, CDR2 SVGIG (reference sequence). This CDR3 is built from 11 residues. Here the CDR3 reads CAWSADNEQFF. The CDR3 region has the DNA TGTGCCTGGAGTGCAGACAATGAGCAGTTCTTC. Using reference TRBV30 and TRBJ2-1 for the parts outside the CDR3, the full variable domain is SQTIHQWPATLVQPVGSPLSLECTVEGTSNPNLYWYRQAAGRGLQLLFYSVGIGQISSEVPQNLSASRPQDRQFILSSKKLLLSDSGFYLCAWSADNEQFFGPGTRLTVL.

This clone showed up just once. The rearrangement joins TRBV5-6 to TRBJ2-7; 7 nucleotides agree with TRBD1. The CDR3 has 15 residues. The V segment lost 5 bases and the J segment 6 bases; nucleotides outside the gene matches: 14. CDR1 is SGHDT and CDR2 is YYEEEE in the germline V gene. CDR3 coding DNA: TGTGCCAGCAGGCTGGGACAGCGTTATACAGGCGAGCAGTACTTC. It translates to CASRLGQRYTGEQYF.

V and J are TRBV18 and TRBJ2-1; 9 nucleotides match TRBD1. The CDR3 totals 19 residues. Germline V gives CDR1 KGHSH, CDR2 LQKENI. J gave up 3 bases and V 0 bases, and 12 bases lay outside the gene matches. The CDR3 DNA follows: TGTGCCAGCTCACCACCGGGGACAGGGCCGCTCACAATCTACAATGAGCAGTTCTTC. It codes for CASSPPGTGPLTIYNEQFF. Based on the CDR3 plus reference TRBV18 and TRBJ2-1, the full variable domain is NAGVMQNPRHLVRRRGQEARLRCSPMKGHSHVYWYRQLPEEGLKFMVYLQKENIIDESGMPKERFSAEFPKEGPSILRIQQVVRGDSAAYFCASSPPGTGPLTIYNEQFFGPGTRLTVL.

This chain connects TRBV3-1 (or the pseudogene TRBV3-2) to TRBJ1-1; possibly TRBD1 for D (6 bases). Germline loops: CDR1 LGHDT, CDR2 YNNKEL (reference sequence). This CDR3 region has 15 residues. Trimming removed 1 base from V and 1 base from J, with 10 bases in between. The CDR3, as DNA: TGTGCCAGCAGCCAAGGGTCAGGGGCGAACACTGAAGCTTTCTTT. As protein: CASSQGSGANTEAFF.

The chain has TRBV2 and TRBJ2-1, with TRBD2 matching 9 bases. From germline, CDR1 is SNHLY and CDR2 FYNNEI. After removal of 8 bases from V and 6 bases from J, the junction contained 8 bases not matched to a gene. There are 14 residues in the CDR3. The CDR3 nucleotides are TGTGCCAGCCGCCAGCGGGGGGTCACCAATGAGCAGTTCTTC. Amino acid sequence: CASRQRGVTNEQFF. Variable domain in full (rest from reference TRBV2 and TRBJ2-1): EPEVTQTPSHQVTQMGQEVILRCVPISNHLYFYWYRQILGQKVEFLVSFYNNEISEKSEIFDDQFSVERPDGSNFTLKIRSTKLEDSAMYFCASRQRGVTNEQFFGPGTRLTVL.

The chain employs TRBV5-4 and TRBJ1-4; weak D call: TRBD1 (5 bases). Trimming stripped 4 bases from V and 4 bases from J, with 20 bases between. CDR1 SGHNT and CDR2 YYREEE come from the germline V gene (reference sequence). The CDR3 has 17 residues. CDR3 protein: CASSPGWEGQGNEKLFF. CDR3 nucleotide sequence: TGTGCCAGCAGCCCCGGTTGGGAAGGGCAGGGTAATGAAAAACTGTTTTTT.

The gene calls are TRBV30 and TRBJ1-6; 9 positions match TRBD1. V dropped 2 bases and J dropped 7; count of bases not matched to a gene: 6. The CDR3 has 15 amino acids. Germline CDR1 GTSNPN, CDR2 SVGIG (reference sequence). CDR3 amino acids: CAWSKGQGWNSPLHF. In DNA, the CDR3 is TGTGCCTGGAGTAAGGGACAGGGATGGAATTCACCCCTCCACTTT.

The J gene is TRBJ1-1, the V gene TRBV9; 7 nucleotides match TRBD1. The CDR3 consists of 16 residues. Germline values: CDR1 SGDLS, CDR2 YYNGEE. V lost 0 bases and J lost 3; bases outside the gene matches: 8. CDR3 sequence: CASSVGTTGLDTEAFF. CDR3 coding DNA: TGTGCCAGCAGCGTAGGAACGACAGGGTTGGACACTGAAGCTTTCTTT.

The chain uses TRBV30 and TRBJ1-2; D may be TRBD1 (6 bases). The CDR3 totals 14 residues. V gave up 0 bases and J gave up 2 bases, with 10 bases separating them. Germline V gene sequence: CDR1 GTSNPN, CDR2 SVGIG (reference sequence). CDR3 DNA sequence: TGTGCCTGGAGTGTGGGGGCTGCCAACTATGGCTACACCTTC. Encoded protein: CAWSVGAANYGYTF. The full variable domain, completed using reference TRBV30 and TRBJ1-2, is SQTIHQWPATLVQPVGSPLSLECTVEGTSNPNLYWYRQAAGRGLQLLFYSVGIGQISSEVPQNLSASRPQDRQFILSSKKLLLSDSGFYLCAWSVGAANYGYTFGSGTRLTVV.

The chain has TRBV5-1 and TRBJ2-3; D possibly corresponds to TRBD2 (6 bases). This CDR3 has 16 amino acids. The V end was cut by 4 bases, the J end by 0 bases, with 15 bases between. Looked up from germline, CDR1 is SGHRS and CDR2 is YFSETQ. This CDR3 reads CASSDGTSGSTDTQYF. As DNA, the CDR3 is TGCGCCAGCAGCGACGGGACTTCGGGGAGCACAGATACGCAGTATTTT.

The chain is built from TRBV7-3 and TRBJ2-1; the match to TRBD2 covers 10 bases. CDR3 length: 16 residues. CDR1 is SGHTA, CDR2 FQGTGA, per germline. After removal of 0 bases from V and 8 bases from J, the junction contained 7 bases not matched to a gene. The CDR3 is CASSLTPSGSADEQFF. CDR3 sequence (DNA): TGTGCCAGCAGCTTAACCCCTAGCGGGAGTGCGGATGAGCAGTTCTTC.

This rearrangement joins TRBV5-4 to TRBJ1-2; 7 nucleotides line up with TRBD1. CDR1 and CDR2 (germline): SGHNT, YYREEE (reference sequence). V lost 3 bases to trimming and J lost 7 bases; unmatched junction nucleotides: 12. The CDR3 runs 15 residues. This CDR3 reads CASSWGRQGTGGYTF. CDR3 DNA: TGTGCCAGCAGCTGGGGGAGACAGGGAACGGGTGGCTACACCTTC.

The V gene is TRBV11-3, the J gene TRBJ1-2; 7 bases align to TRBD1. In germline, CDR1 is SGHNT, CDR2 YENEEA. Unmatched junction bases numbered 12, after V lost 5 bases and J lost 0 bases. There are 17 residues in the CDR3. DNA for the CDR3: TGTGCCAGCAGCGGGTTTACAGGGGTGACGCCTAACTATGGCTACACCTTC. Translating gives CASSGFTGVTPNYGYTF. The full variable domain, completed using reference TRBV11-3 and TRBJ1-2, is EAGVVQSPRYKIIEKKQPVAFWCNPISGHNTLYWYLQNLGQGPELLIRYENEEAVDDSQLPKDRFSAERLKGVDSTLKIQPAELGDSAVYLCASSGFTGVTPNYGYTFGSGTRLTVV.

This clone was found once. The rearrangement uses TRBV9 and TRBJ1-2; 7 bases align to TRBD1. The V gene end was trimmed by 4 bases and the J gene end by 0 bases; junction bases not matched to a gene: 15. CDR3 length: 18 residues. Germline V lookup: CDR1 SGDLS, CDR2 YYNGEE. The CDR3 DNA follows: TGTGCCAGCAGCACAGACAGGGTAGACCCTTTGACTAACTATGGCTACACCTTC. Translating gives CASSTDRVDPLTNYGYTF. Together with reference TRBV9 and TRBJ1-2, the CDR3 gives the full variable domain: DSGVTQTPKHLITATGQRVTLRCSPRSGDLSVYWYQQSLDQGLQFLIQYYNGEERAKGNILERFSAQQFPDLHSELNLSSLELGDSALYFCASSTDRVDPLTNYGYTFGSGTRLTVV.

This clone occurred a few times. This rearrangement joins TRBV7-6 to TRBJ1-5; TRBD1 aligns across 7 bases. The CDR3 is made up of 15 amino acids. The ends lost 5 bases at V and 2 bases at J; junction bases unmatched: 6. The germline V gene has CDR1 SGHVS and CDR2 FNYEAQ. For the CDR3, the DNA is TGTGCCAGCAGCGAAAACAGGGGTGGCAATCAGCCCCAGCATTTT. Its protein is CASSENRGGNQPQHF. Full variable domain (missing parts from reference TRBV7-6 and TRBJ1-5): GAGVSQSPRYKVTKRGQDVALRCDPISGHVSLYWYRQALGQGPEFLTYFNYEAQQDKSGLPNDRFSAERPEGSISTLTIQRTEQRDSAMYRCASSENRGGNQPQHFGDGTRLSIL.

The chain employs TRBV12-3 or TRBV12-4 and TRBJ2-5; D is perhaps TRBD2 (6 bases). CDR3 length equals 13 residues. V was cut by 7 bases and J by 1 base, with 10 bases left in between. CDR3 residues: CASMLGGQETQYF. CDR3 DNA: TGTGCCAGCATGTTGGGGGGCCAAGAGACCCAGTACTTC.

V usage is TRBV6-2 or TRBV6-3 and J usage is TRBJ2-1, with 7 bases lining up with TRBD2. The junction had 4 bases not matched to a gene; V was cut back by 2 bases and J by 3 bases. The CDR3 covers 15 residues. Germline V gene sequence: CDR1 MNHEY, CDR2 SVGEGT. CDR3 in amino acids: CASSYGAGVYNEQFF. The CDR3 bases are TGTGCCAGCAGTTACGGGGCGGGAGTCTACAATGAGCAGTTCTTC.

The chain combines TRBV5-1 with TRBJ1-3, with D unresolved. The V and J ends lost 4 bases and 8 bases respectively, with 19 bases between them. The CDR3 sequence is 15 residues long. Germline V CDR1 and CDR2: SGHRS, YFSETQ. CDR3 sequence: CASSLEAYLEDTIYF. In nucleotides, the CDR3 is TGCGCCAGCAGCCTGGAGGCCTACCTGGAGGACACCATATATTTT. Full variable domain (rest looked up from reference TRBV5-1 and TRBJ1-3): KAGVTQTPRYLIKTRGQQVTLSCSPISGHRSVSWYQQTPGQGLQFLFEYFSETQRNKGNFPGRFSGRQFSNSRSEMNVSTLELGDSALYLCASSLEAYLEDTIYFGEGSWLTVV.

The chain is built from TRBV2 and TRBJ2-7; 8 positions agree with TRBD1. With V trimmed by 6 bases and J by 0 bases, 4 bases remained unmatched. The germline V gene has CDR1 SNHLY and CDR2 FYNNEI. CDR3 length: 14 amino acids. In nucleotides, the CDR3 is TGTGCCAGCAGGAAGGACAGGGCCTCCTACGAGCAGTACTTC. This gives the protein CASRKDRASYEQYF. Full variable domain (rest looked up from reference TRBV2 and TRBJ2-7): EPEVTQTPSHQVTQMGQEVILRCVPISNHLYFYWYRQILGQKVEFLVSFYNNEISEKSEIFDDQFSVERPDGSNFTLKIRSTKLEDSAMYFCASRKDRASYEQYFGPGTRLTVT.

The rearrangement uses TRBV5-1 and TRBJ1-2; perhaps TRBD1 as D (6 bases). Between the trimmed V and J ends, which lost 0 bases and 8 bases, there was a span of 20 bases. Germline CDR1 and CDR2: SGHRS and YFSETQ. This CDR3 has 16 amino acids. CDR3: CASSLASGQTLGGYTF. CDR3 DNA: TGCGCCAGCAGCTTGGCCTCAGGACAGACCTTGGGAGGCTACACCTTC.

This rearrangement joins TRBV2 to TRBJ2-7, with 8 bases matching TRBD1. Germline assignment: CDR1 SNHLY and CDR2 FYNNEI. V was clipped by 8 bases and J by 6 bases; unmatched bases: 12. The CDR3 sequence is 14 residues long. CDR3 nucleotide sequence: TGTGCCAGCCGAACCGGGACAGGTTCTCCCGAGCAGTACTTC. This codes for CASRTGTGSPEQYF.

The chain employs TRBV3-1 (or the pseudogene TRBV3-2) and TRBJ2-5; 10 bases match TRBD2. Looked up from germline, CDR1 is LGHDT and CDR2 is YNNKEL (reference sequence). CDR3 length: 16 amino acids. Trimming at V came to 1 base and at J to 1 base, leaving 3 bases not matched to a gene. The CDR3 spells CASSQGAGGSQETQYF. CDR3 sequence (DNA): TGTGCCAGCAGCCAAGGAGCGGGGGGGAGCCAAGAGACCCAGTACTTC.

The CDR3 DNA is TGTGCCAGCAGCCATGTCGTTATCGGGGGGCTAGCGGGAGTTCGGAGCACAGATACGCAGTATTTT. Translating it yields CASSHVVIGGLAGVRSTDTQYF. The chain has TRBV3-1 (or the pseudogene TRBV3-2) and TRBJ2-3; 10 bases are shared with TRBD2. CDR3 size: 22 residues. V gave up 3 bases and J gave up 0 bases; unmatched junction bases: 21. Per the germline V gene, CDR1 is LGHDT and CDR2 is YNNKEL (reference sequence).